This TCR beta chain was found in a study of identical twins. Study-wide results and limits: Cross-sectional statistics, not tracking of the same donors, supported the conclusions. The study found that models underestimated out-of-frame TCR alpha sharing in monozygotic twins. Some out-of-frame alpha sequences were shared by twins, and these showed excess low generation probability.

Trimming shortened V by 0 bases and J by 8 bases, and 16 bases separated the two germline ends. The CDR3 has 15 residues. Germline CDR1 DFQATT, CDR2 SNEGSKA (reference sequence). Unique molecular identifiers were present on the cDNA, and a universal primer site came from template switching. MiXCR, applied by TCRdb to the 5' RACE reads, yields one record per CDR3 protein. The profile covers about 250,000 distinct CDR3 sequences, with approximately 8% appearing a single time and over 5% taken by the ten largest. Many counts were recorded for this clonotype. What it recognizes is unknown. These data were also reused for a study on yellow fever vaccine responses in identical twins.

The rearrangement joins TRBV20-1 to TRBJ1-4; perhaps TRBD1 as D (5 bases). The sequence derives from a woman between 18 and 29 years old in good health. Sequencing used CD8+ T cells sorted from blood. The CDR3 nucleotides are TGCAGTGCTAGAGATTTCCAGGGAACAAAAGAAAAACTGTTTTTT. Its translation is CSARDFQGTKEKLFF.